This T cell receptor (beta chain) emerged from a study of OX40 agonist ivuxolimab in advanced cancers. Profiled with immunoSEQ multiplex PCR; TCRdb holds only in-frame clones, not every one. The data show 80,000 to 100,000 clones, roughly 88% seen once. CDR1 SGHRS and CDR2 YFSETQ come from the germline V gene. V gave up 0 bases and J gave up 0 bases, with 13 bases separating them. The CDR3 loop spans 17 amino acids. This clone appeared a single time. Sequenced here: CD4+ or CD8+ T cells sorted from blood, sampled in a trial of the OX40 agonist ivuxolimab. The clonotype comes from an adult with an advanced solid tumor such as melanoma, head and neck, liver or kidney cancer. V is TRBV5-1 and J is TRBJ1-3, with D tentatively TRBD1 (6 bases). The CDR3 sequence: CASSLATAGASGNTIYF. The CDR3 bases are TGCGCCAGCAGCTTGGCCACGGCAGGGGCCTCTGGAAACACCATATATTTT.